The 14 T cell receptor beta chains below were found in one sample sequenced in a study of control samples from healthy donors and cancer patients (dated by TCRdb to between 2020 and 2021). The library relied on the immunoSEQ multiplex PCR assay. In its TCRdb copy, this immuneACCESS table keeps in-frame sequences only and misses some clones. Where compared with another copy, unresolved V genes explain less than half of these, and the others have no known cause. Present in this sample are approximately 58,000 clones, 87% of which were seen just once. In total, the top ten clones hold 9.5% to 15% of the sample. Sequencing was carried out using PBMCs. The receptors come from a woman aged 55-70 years with lung cancer.

V and J are TRBV14 and TRBJ1-3; the D is unclear. The germline V and J ends were trimmed by 4 bases and 0 bases, with 1 base remaining between them. The CDR3 is made up of 12 amino acids. CDR1 and CDR2 from the germline V gene are SGHDN and FVKESK. Written as DNA, the CDR3 is TGTGCCAGCAGCCCCTCTGGAAACACCATATATTTT. Translating it yields CASSPSGNTIYF. The whole variable domain, remainder taken from reference TRBV14 and TRBJ1-3, is EAGVTQFPSHSVIEKGQTVTLRCDPISGHDNLYWYRRVMGKEIKFLLHFVKESKQDESGMPNNRFLAERTGGTYSTLKVQPAELEDSGVYFCASSPSGNTIYFGEGSWLTVV.

The J gene is TRBJ1-1, the V gene TRBV28; no reliable D call. The V gene's germline CDR1 is MDHEN and CDR2 SYDVKM. V lost 4 bases to trimming and J lost 7 bases, with 13 bases between them. CDR3 length equals 13 residues. The CDR3 DNA sequence: TGTGCCAGCAGTTCCCCCAGTGGTATTGAAGCTTTCTTT. This sequence encodes CASSSPSGIEAFF.

The chain carries TRBV29-1 and TRBJ2-7, with D perhaps assigned TRBD1 or TRBD2 (5 bases each). Trimming took off 3 bases at V and 5 bases at J, with 11 bases between the two ends. Germline values: CDR1 SQVTM, CDR2 ANQGSEA. The CDR3 spans 12 residues. The CDR3 sequence: CSVEGTSDEQYF. CDR3 bases: TGCAGCGTTGAGGGGACGAGCGACGAGCAGTACTTC.

The chain recombines TRBV9 with TRBJ2-5, with 8 bases that match TRBD2. Trimming removed 4 bases from V and 3 bases from J; junction bases left unmatched: 5. The CDR3 is 14 amino acids. Germline V lookup: CDR1 SGDLS, CDR2 YYNGEE. The CDR3 sequence: CASSTGLGEETQYF. In DNA, the CDR3 is TGTGCCAGCAGCACGGGACTAGGAGAAGAGACCCAGTACTTC.

The genes are TRBV6-1 and TRBJ2-1; D is unclear. The germline gives CDR1 MNHNS, CDR2 SASEGT. The CDR3 runs to 16 residues. V was pared by 1 base and J by 4 bases, with 14 bases between. The CDR3 nucleotides read TGTGCCAGCAGTGAAGAGTATGGCCTACCTTACAATGAGCAGTTCTTC. Residues: CASSEEYGLPYNEQFF.

The chain recombines TRBV5-1 with TRBJ2-3, with 10 positions matching TRBD2. Germline V gene sequence: CDR1 SGHRS, CDR2 YFSETQ. Trimming took 3 bases from V and 4 from J; bases not matched to a gene: 8. The CDR3 runs 16 residues. The CDR3 protein is CASSSTAGGLADTQYF. CDR3 in DNA: TGCGCCAGCAGCTCGACAGCGGGGGGGCTGGCAGATACGCAGTATTTT.

The genes are TRBV6-5 and TRBJ1-3; 9 nucleotides agree with TRBD1. V lost 8 bases to trimming and J lost 3 bases; unmatched junction nucleotides: 8. The CDR3 is made up of 15 amino acids. In germline, CDR1 is MNHEY, CDR2 SVGAGI. The CDR3 is CASGRDRDHGNTIYF. As DNA, the CDR3 is TGTGCCAGCGGCCGGGACAGGGATCATGGAAACACCATATATTTT.

The chain joins TRBV7-3 to TRBJ2-1; D unresolved. The germline gives CDR1 SGHTA, CDR2 FQGTGA. V shed 5 bases and J shed 8 bases, with 10 bases lying between them. This CDR3 contains 12 residues. In DNA, the CDR3 is TGTGCCAGCAGCCTTTTGAACCATGAGCAGTTCTTC. It encodes CASSLLNHEQFF. The full variable domain, in which reference TRBV7-3 and TRBJ2-1 provide the parts outside the CDR3, is GAGVSQTPSNKVTEKGKYVELRCDPISGHTALYWYRQSLGQGPEFLIYFQGTGAADDSGLPNDRFFAVRPEGSVSTLKIQRTERGDSAVYLCASSLLNHEQFFGPGTRLTVL.

In nucleotides, the CDR3 is TGCGCCAGCAGCACCGGGACAGGGAGTGGGGATACGCAGTATTTT. This encodes CASSTGTGSGDTQYF. This chain connects TRBV5-1 to TRBJ2-3, with TRBD1 matching over 9 bases. Germline CDR1 SGHRS, CDR2 YFSETQ. The CDR3 totals 15 residues. V lost 4 bases and J lost 6; bases outside the gene matches: 9.

The genes are TRBV30 and TRBJ1-4; unclear D gene. The length of the CDR3 is 14 residues. CDR1 and CDR2 from the germline V gene are GTSNPN and SVGIG (reference sequence). Trimming removed 0 bases from V and 2 bases from J, with 7 bases in between. The CDR3 loop reads CAWSVRATNEKLFF. The CDR3 nucleotides are TGTGCCTGGAGTGTACGGGCGACTAATGAAAAACTGTTTTTT.

V is TRBV20-1 and J is TRBJ1-1; 9 positions agree with TRBD1. Germline values: CDR1 DFQATT, CDR2 SNEGSKA (reference sequence). Trimming cost V 3 bases and J 10 bases; bases outside gene matches: 6. This CDR3 region has 12 residues. CDR3 bases: TGCAGTGCTAGTGACAGGGGGTCGGGAGCTTTCTTT. It encodes CSASDRGSGAFF.

The rearrangement links TRBV5-6 to TRBJ2-7; a possible D gene is TRBD2 (6 bases). CDR1 and CDR2 from the germline V gene are SGHDT and YYEEEE. CDR3 size: 16 residues. With 4 bases removed from V and 2 bases from J, the gap between germline ends came to 19 bases. The CDR3 bases are TGTGCCAGCAGCCCAGGTTGGGGGACTGAACCCTACGAGCAGTACTTC. The encoded protein is CASSPGWGTEPYEQYF.

The chain has TRBV5-1 and TRBJ1-1, with D possibly TRBD1 on 5 matching bases. The CDR3 consists of 14 residues. The V end lost 2 bases, the J end lost 6 bases, and 14 bases lay between the germline ends. Germline CDR1 and CDR2: SGHRS and YFSETQ. The CDR3 protein is CASSFTGTAAEAFF. In nucleotides, the CDR3 is TGCGCCAGCAGCTTCACCGGGACCGCGGCTGAAGCTTTCTTT.

The gene calls are TRBV3-1 (or the pseudogene TRBV3-2) and TRBJ2-7, with 10 positions matching TRBD2. CDR1 LGHDT and CDR2 YNNKEL come from the germline V gene (reference sequence). J was trimmed by 2 bases and V by 4 bases; bases with no gene match: 2. The length of the CDR3 is 14 residues. The CDR3 sequence: CASSPSGGAYEQYF. The CDR3 nucleotides read TGTGCCAGCAGCCCTAGCGGGGGAGCCTACGAGCAGTACTTC.